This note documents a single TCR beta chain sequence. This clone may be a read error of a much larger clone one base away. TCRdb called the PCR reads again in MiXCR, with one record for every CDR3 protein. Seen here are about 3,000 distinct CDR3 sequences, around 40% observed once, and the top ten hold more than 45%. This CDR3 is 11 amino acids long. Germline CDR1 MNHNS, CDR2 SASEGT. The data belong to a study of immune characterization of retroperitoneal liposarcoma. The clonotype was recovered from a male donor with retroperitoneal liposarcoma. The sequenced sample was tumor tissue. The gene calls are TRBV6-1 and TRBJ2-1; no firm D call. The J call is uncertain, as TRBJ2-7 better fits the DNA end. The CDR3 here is CASSEAGEQYF. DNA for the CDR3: TGTGCCAGCAGTGAAGCAGGGGAGCAGTACTTC.